The rows below give T cell receptor beta chains drawn from one sample of a study of shared T cell receptors in the human thymus. TCRdb's table, derived via immunoSEQ multiplex PCR, lists solely in-frame clones and lacks some. Here the sample spans approximately 490,000 clones, around 78% being singletons. The data also belong to a second study, concerning human thymus T cells.

Sample: thymocytes. The origin of the receptors is a boy younger than two with a congenital heart defect. The CDR3 runs from the conserved cysteine through the conserved F or W. Each record gives: J gene, clone size, D gene, V gene, CDR3 DNA, CDR3 protein. The D gene is left open where the match is weak. Clone size is shown for a subset of rows, as once, few, many or a class of expanded clone.

J gene: TRBJ2-1; clone size: .; D gene: .; V gene: TRBV19; CDR3 DNA: TGTGCCAGTGGGCGTCCAGACTACAATGAGCAGTTCTTC; CDR3 protein: CASGRPDYNEQFF
J gene: TRBJ2-1; clone size: .; D gene: .; V gene: TRBV11-3; CDR3 DNA: TGTGCCAGCAGCTTAGTGTCTAGCGACAATGAGCAGTTCTTC; CDR3 protein: CASSLVSSDNEQFF
J gene: TRBJ2-5; clone size: once; D gene: TRBD1; V gene: TRBV5-4; CDR3 DNA: TGTGCCAGCAGCGCCGGACAGGGCAGGGAGACCCAGTACTTC; CDR3 protein: CASSAGQGRETQYF
J gene: TRBJ2-1; clone size: .; D gene: .; V gene: TRBV11-3; CDR3 DNA: TGTGCCAGCAGCCCATACAGCGGTACCTCCTACAATGAGCAGTTCTTC; CDR3 protein: CASSPYSGTSYNEQFF
J gene: TRBJ2-1; clone size: once; D gene: TRBD1; V gene: TRBV28; CDR3 DNA: TGTGCCAGCAATCCGGCGGGACAGGGACATGAGCAGTTCTTC; CDR3 protein: CASNPAGQGHEQFF
J gene: TRBJ2-7; clone size: .; D gene: .; V gene: TRBV6-5; CDR3 DNA: TGTGCCAGCACCAAAGGACAAGAGGACGAGCAGTACTTC; CDR3 protein: CASTKGQEDEQYF
J gene: TRBJ2-4; clone size: .; D gene: .; V gene: TRBV29-1; CDR3 DNA: TGCAGCGTTCCCCTCGATCAGGAGGCCGGAGCCAAAAACATTCAGTACTTC; CDR3 protein: CSVPLDQEAGAKNIQYF
J gene: TRBJ1-1; clone size: .; D gene: .; V gene: TRBV6-6; CDR3 DNA: TGTGCCAGCAGTTCCGGGAAACCCACTAAGAGGGAAGCTTTCTTT; CDR3 protein: CASSSGKPTKREAFF
J gene: TRBJ2-1; clone size: .; D gene: TRBD2; V gene: TRBV19; CDR3 DNA: TGTGCCAGTACCCCTAACCGAGCGGGAGGAGACAATGAGCAGTTCTTC; CDR3 protein: CASTPNRAGGDNEQFF
J gene: TRBJ2-3; clone size: few; D gene: TRBD1; V gene: TRBV27; CDR3 DNA: TGTGCCAGCAGTCTCGGACAGGGTATTGATACGCAGTATTTT; CDR3 protein: CASSLGQGIDTQYF
J gene: TRBJ2-1; clone size: once; D gene: TRBD2; V gene: TRBV4-1; CDR3 DNA: TGCGCCAGCAGCCTTAGACTAGCGGGAGATTCTGGGAATGAGCAGTTCTTC; CDR3 protein: CASSLRLAGDSGNEQFF
J gene: TRBJ1-2; clone size: few; D gene: .; V gene: TRBV5-8; CDR3 DNA: TGTGCCAGCAGACCCACAGCCGTTTCTAACTATGGCTACACCTTC; CDR3 protein: CASRPTAVSNYGYTF
J gene: TRBJ1-2; clone size: few; D gene: TRBD1; V gene: TRBV4-3; CDR3 DNA: TGCGCCAGCAGCCTCCCAGGTCCGGGACAGAACTATGGCTACACCTTC; CDR3 protein: CASSLPGPGQNYGYTF
J gene: TRBJ2-5; clone size: .; D gene: TRBD2; V gene: TRBV18; CDR3 DNA: TGTGCCAGCTCAACCCTAGCGGGAGGGATCCAAGAGACCCAGTACTTC; CDR3 protein: CASSTLAGGIQETQYF
J gene: TRBJ1-2; clone size: few; D gene: .; V gene: TRBV21-1; CDR3 DNA: TGTGCCAGCAGCAAAGGGGGCAGCTCGGTGGGCTACACCTTC; CDR3 protein: CASSKGGSSVGYTF
J gene: TRBJ1-2; clone size: .; D gene: .; V gene: TRBV6-1; CDR3 DNA: TGTGCCAGCAGTGATCCAGCCTGGGGGCTAAGTGGCTACACCTTC; CDR3 protein: CASSDPAWGLSGYTF
J gene: TRBJ2-1; clone size: .; D gene: .; V gene: TRBV6-4; CDR3 DNA: TGTGCCAGCATACCTAAAGTCCGGGCCTACAATGAGCAGTTCTTC; CDR3 protein: CASIPKVRAYNEQFF
J gene: TRBJ1-2; clone size: .; D gene: .; V gene: TRBV18; CDR3 DNA: TGTGCCAGCTCACTACAGGGAAACTATGGCTACACCTTC; CDR3 protein: CASSLQGNYGYTF
J gene: TRBJ2-5; clone size: .; D gene: TRBD2; V gene: TRBV27; CDR3 DNA: TGTGCCAGCAGTCTCTCGACTAGCGGGAAGAGGGAGACCCAGTACTTC; CDR3 protein: CASSLSTSGKRETQYF
J gene: TRBJ2-1; clone size: .; D gene: TRBD2; V gene: TRBV11-3; CDR3 DNA: TGTGCCAGCAGCCCTAGCGGGATGCCTACGGATGAGCAGTTCTTC; CDR3 protein: CASSPSGMPTDEQFF
J gene: TRBJ1-1; clone size: .; D gene: .; V gene: TRBV10-3; CDR3 DNA: TGTGCCACCAGTGAAAGGGACTCAGACACTGAAGCTTTCTTT; CDR3 protein: CATSERDSDTEAFF
J gene: TRBJ2-5; clone size: .; D gene: TRBD2; V gene: TRBV29-1; CDR3 DNA: TGCAGCGTTGAATTCGGCGGGGGAAGGTCCCAGTACTTC; CDR3 protein: CSVEFGGGRSQYF
J gene: TRBJ2-2; clone size: .; D gene: TRBD2; V gene: TRBV4-3; CDR3 DNA: TGCGCCAGCAGCCAAGAAGAGGGGCGGGAGGACGAAGGCGGGGAGCTGTTTTTT; CDR3 protein: CASSQEEGREDEGGELFF
J gene: TRBJ2-1; clone size: few; D gene: .; V gene: TRBV5-6; CDR3 DNA: TGTGCCAGCAGCCAACCTCAGAGGGCTTGGAGTGGCAATGAGCAGTTCTTC; CDR3 protein: CASSQPQRAWSGNEQFF
J gene: TRBJ2-7; clone size: .; D gene: TRBD1; V gene: TRBV5-4; CDR3 DNA: TGTGCCAGCAGCTTATCAAAAACAGGGGTTCCCCCTTACGAGCAGTACTTC; CDR3 protein: CASSLSKTGVPPYEQYF
J gene: TRBJ1-1; clone size: .; D gene: .; V gene: TRBV5-6; CDR3 DNA: TGTGCCAGCAGCTTAAGATGGGAGGGGGGCACTGAAGCTTTCTTT; CDR3 protein: CASSLRWEGGTEAFF
J gene: TRBJ2-7; clone size: .; D gene: TRBD2; V gene: TRBV30; CDR3 DNA: TGTGCCTGGGGCCCCCAGGAGAATAGCGGGAGATTGTTTGTTTACGAGCAGTACTTC; CDR3 protein: CAWGPQENSGRLFVYEQYF
J gene: TRBJ1-1; clone size: .; D gene: TRBD1; V gene: TRBV30; CDR3 DNA: TGTGCCTGGAGTGTTGGGACAGGGGGCGTGAAGAACACTGAAGCTTTCTTT; CDR3 protein: CAWSVGTGGVKNTEAFF
J gene: TRBJ2-5; clone size: once; D gene: TRBD1; V gene: TRBV29-1; CDR3 DNA: TGCAGCGTCCGCGACAGGGGAGAGACCCAGTACTTC; CDR3 protein: CSVRDRGETQYF